One and the same sample provided the 15 T cell receptor beta chains below, sequenced in a study of Graves' ophthalmopathy and Graves' hyperthyroidism. RNA transcripts served as template for amplifying TCR beta CDR3 sequences. Second-round multiplex PCR came after a first-round RT-PCR that employed HTBI primers. TCRdb called the multiplex PCR reads again in MiXCR, with one record for every CDR3 protein. The repertoire holds about 400,000 distinct CDR3 sequences, roughly 21% seen once, with approximately 3% in the top ten. What was sequenced was peripheral blood. These receptors were taken from a woman between 18 and 29 years old with stable Graves' hyperthyroidism.

This clonotype was recorded at least ten times. The chain is built from TRBV10-3 and TRBJ1-1, with TRBD1 as a possible D gene (5 bases). CDR1 is ENHRY, CDR2 SYGVKD, per germline. V lost 6 bases to trimming and J lost 2 bases, with 13 bases between them. This CDR3 has 14 amino acids. The CDR3 sequence: CAIRMGLDNTEAFF. DNA for the CDR3: TGTGCCATCAGAATGGGACTTGATAACACTGAAGCTTTCTTT.

In regard to this clonotype: A much larger clone lies one base from this, so it may be a read error. The CDR3 here is CGALEIWGRNIQYF. In nucleotides, the CDR3 is TGCGGTGCTCTGGAGATTTGGGGGAGAAACATTCAGTACTTC. V usage is TRBV20-1 and J usage is TRBJ2-4, with D perhaps given as TRBD1 or TRBD2 (5 bases each). This CDR3 contains 14 residues. Germline V gene lookup returns CDR1 DFQATT and CDR2 SNEGSKA (reference sequence).

With regard to this clonotype: Sequence at one end of the junction differs from germline and may be a read error. The genes are TRBV6-2 or TRBV6-3 and TRBJ1-1, with a tentative D call TRBD1 (6 bases). The CDR3 extends over 15 amino acids. Germline V CDR1 and CDR2: MNHEY, SVGEGT. CDR3 DNA: TGTGCCAGCAGTCAGCGACAGGTGATGAACACTGATGCTTTCTTT. Translating it yields CASSQRQVMNTDAFF.

The sample holds many counts of this clonotype. The chain is built from TRBV9 and TRBJ2-2; D is unresolved. The CDR3 covers 15 residues. Trimming stripped 4 bases from V and 1 base from J, with 11 bases between. Germline loops: CDR1 SGDLS, CDR2 YYNGEE. CDR3: CASSPPGWNTGELFF. In nucleotides, the CDR3 is TGTGCCAGCAGCCCCCCAGGCTGGAACACCGGGGAGCTGTTTTTT.

The chain couples TRBV6-1 to TRBJ2-7, with 9 positions matching TRBD1. This CDR3 region has 16 residues. After removal of 2 bases from V and 3 bases from J, the junction contained 8 bases not matched to a gene. Germline V gene data show CDR1 as MNHNS and CDR2 as SASEGT. CDR3 sequence reads: CASSELRGQGNYEQYF. The CDR3 nucleotides are TGTGCCAGCAGTGAATTAAGGGGACAGGGTAACTACGAGCAGTACTTC.

In its sample, this clonotype was seen many times. The V and J genes are TRBV20-1 and TRBJ1-2, with 9 bases aligning to TRBD1. Germline CDR1 is DFQATT and CDR2 is SNEGSKA (reference sequence). V shed 6 bases, J shed 10 bases, and the junction held 9 bases outside the gene matches. The CDR3 has 12 amino acids. CDR3 in amino acids: CSAKQGAVVYTF. Written as DNA, the CDR3 is TGCAGTGCAAAACAGGGGGCCGTTGTCTACACCTTC.

This clonotype was seen at least ten times. The chain is built from TRBV6-1 and TRBJ1-1, with D perhaps TRBD1 (6 bases). The CDR3 runs 12 residues. The V end was cut by 5 bases, the J end by 3 bases, with 7 bases between. Germline CDR1 is MNHNS and CDR2 is SASEGT. CDR3 residues: CASSRGDTEAFF. CDR3 coding DNA: TGTGCCAGCAGTAGGGGGGACACTGAAGCTTTCTTT.

J is TRBJ1-2 and V is TRBV5-1; 8 bases agree with TRBD1. V trimming: 3 bases; J trimming: 4 bases; junction bases outside the gene matches: 8. The CDR3 consists of 15 residues. CDR1 SGHRS and CDR2 YFSETQ come from the germline V gene. The CDR3: CASSSGQGLFYGYTF. Written as DNA, the CDR3 is TGCGCCAGCAGCTCCGGACAGGGACTTTTCTATGGCTACACCTTC. The full variable domain, its missing parts supplied by reference TRBV5-1 and TRBJ1-2, is KAGVTQTPRYLIKTRGQQVTLSCSPISGHRSVSWYQQTPGQGLQFLFEYFSETQRNKGNFPGRFSGRQFSNSRSEMNVSTLELGDSALYLCASSSGQGLFYGYTFGSGTRLTVV.

This clonotype was found many times. This chain connects TRBV19 to TRBJ2-7, with 9 bases aligning to TRBD1. J lost 4 bases, V lost 6 bases, and 4 bases had no gene match. The CDR3 runs 13 residues. The germline V gene encodes CDR1 LNHDA and CDR2 SQIVND (reference sequence). CDR3 in amino acids: CASRGQGEYEQYF. CDR3 DNA sequence: TGTGCCAGTAGGGGACAGGGAGAGTACGAGCAGTACTTC.

Notes on this clonotype: A much larger clonotype is one base distant, so this may be a read error. The conserved closing phenylalanine or tryptophan is absent in this CDR3, likely reflecting a read error. V and J are TRBV28 and TRBJ1-3; TRBD1 might be the D (5 bases). This CDR3 has 14 amino acids. V was cut by 10 bases and J by 0 bases, with 13 bases left in between. Germline lookup yields CDR1 MDHEN and CDR2 SYDVKM. Here the CDR3 reads CATQGPFSGNTIYL. The DNA for the CDR3 is TGTGCCACCCAGGGACCGTTCTCTGGAAACACCATATATCTT.

Many counts were recorded for this clonotype. The V call is TRBV12-3 or TRBV12-4, the J call TRBJ2-4, with 7 bases that match TRBD1. CDR3 length: 14 amino acids. V was clipped by 4 bases and J by 1 base; unmatched bases: 1. The CDR3 protein is CASSSDRAKNIQYF. The CDR3 DNA follows: TGTGCCAGCAGTTCGGACAGGGCCAAAAACATTCAGTACTTC.

The table lists this clonotype with many counts. The rearrangement uses TRBV2 and TRBJ2-7; D gene ambiguous. This CDR3 is built from 13 residues. V shed 7 bases and J shed 3 bases, with 13 bases lying between them. Germline CDR1 SNHLY, CDR2 FYNNEI. The CDR3 DNA reads TGTGCCAGCAAATTCGGTCAGGTCTACGAGCAGTACTTC. This gives the protein CASKFGQVYEQYF.

In its sample, this clonotype was seen many times. The rearrangement joins TRBV12-3 or TRBV12-4 to TRBJ1-1; unclear D gene. The germline V and J ends were trimmed by 1 base and 6 bases, with 15 bases remaining between them. The CDR3 totals 15 residues. CDR3 sequence (DNA): TGTGCCAGCAGTTTAGGTACAGCCCTAATGTCTGAAGCTTTCTTT. Residues: CASSLGTALMSEAFF.

At least ten counts were recorded for this clonotype. The chain combines TRBV25-1 with TRBJ2-7, with 8 bases fitting TRBD1. The V segment lost 5 bases and the J segment 4 bases; nucleotides outside the gene matches: 10. The CDR3 runs to 15 residues. The germline CDR1 and CDR2 sequences are MGHDK and SYGVNS. CDR3 coding DNA: TGTGCCAGCAGTCCTCGGACAGGGAAGGGGTACGAGCAGTACTTC. Encoded protein: CASSPRTGKGYEQYF.

Many counts were recorded for this clonotype. This chain connects TRBV24-1 to TRBJ1-1, with D unresolved. The germline gives CDR1 KGHDR, CDR2 SFDVKD. This CDR3 is 15 amino acids long. V lost 2 bases to trimming and J lost 4 bases, with 13 bases between them. The CDR3 DNA is TGTGCCACCAGTGATTCCCACGCCCGGGCCACTGAAGCTTTCTTT. Translating it yields CATSDSHARATEAFF.